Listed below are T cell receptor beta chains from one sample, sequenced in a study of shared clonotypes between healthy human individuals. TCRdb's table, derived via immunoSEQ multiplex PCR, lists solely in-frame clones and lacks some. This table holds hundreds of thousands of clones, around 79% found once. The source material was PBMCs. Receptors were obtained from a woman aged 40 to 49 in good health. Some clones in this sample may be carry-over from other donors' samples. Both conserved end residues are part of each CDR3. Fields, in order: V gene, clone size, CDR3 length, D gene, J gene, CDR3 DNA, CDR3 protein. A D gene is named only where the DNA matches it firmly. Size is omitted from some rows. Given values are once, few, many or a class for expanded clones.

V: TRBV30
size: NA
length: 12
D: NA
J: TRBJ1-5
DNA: TGTGCCTGGAGTGAGGGGTATCAGCCCCAGCATTTT
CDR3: CAWSEGYQPQHF

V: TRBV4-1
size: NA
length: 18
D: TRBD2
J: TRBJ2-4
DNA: TGCGCCAGCAGCCAAGGGACTAGCGGGAGCCGGGCCAAAAACATTCAGTACTTC
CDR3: CASSQGTSGSRAKNIQYF

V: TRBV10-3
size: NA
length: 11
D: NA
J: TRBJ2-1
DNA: TGTGCCATTAGGGGTTACAATGAGCAGTTCTTC
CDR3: CAIRGYNEQFF

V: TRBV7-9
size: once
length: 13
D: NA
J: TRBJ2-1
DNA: TGTGCCAGCAGTTCTGCAGGTCACAATGAGCAGTTCTTC
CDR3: CASSSAGHNEQFF

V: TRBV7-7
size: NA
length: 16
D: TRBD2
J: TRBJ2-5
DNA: TGTGCTAGCAGCTTAGGTTTTAGCGGGAGTTGGGAGACCCAGTACTTC
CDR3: CASSLGFSGSWETQYF

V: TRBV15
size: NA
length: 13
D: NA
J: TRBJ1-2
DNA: TGTGCCACCAGCAGAGATTTGAACAGTGGCTACACCTTC
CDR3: CATSRDLNSGYTF

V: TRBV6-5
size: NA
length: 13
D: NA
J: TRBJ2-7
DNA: TGTGCCAGCAGTTCAACTAGCTTGTACGAGCAGTACTTC
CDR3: CASSSTSLYEQYF

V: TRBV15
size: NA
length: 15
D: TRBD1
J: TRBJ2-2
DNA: TGTGCCACCAGCAGAGAAGCAGGGGGCACCGGGGAGCTGTTTTTT
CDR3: CATSREAGGTGELFF

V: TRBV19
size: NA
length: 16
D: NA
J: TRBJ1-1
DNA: TGTGCCAGTAGTATAGAAGTCTCTGTGCCGAACACTGAAGCTTTCTTT
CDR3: CASSIEVSVPNTEAFF

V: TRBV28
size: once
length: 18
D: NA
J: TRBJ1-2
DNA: TGTGCCAGCAGTTTCTTATTCGGGAGACAGGAGCTTTATGATGGCTACACCTTC
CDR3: CASSFLFGRQELYDGYTF

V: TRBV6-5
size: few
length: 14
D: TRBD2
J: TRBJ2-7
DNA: TGTGCCAGCAGGCCCCCGGGGGAGGGCTACGAGCAGTACTTC
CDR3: CASRPPGEGYEQYF

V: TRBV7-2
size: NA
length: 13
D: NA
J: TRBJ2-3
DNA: TGTGCCAGCGACGGGGGTAGCTTGAATACGCAGTATTTT
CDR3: CASDGGSLNTQYF

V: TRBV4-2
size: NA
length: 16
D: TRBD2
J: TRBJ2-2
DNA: TGTGCCAGCAGCCGTACGGGAGGGCTTAACACCGGGGAGCTGTTTTTT
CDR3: CASSRTGGLNTGELFF

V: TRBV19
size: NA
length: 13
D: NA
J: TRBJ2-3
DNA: TGTGCCAGTAGTATCAGGGACGGCCGGGCGCAGTATTTT
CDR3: CASSIRDGRAQYF

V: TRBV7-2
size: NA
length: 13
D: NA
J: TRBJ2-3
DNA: TGTGCCAGCAGCTTAGTAACCACAGATACGCAGTATTTT
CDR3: CASSLVTTDTQYF

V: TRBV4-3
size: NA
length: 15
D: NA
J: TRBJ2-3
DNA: TGCGCCAGCAGCCAAGGGCGACTAGGCGAAGATACGCAGTATTTT
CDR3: CASSQGRLGEDTQYF

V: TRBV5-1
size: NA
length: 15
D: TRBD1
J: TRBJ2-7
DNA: TGCGCCAGCAGCCCGGTGAGGACAGGGGGATACGAGCAGTACTTC
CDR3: CASSPVRTGGYEQYF

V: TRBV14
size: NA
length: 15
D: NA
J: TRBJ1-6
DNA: TGTGCCAGCAGCCAAGTACAGAATCGCGATTCACCCCTCCACTTT
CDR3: CASSQVQNRDSPLHF

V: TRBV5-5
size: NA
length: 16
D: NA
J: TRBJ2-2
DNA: TGTGCCAGCAGCTTGGACAGCTCCCCCGTCACCGGGGAGCTGTTTTTT
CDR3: CASSLDSSPVTGELFF

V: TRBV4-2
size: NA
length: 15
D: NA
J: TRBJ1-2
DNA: TGTGCCAGCAGCCAAGAGCGACACTCTAACTATGGCTACACCTTC
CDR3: CASSQERHSNYGYTF

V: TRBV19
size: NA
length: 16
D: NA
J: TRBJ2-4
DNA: TGTGCCAGTAGAATGGTAGGGGCGGTATCCAAAAACATTCAGTACTTC
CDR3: CASRMVGAVSKNIQYF

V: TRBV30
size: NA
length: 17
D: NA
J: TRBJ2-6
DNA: TGTGCCTGGAGTCGACGAAAGCTGGGCTCTGGGGCCAACGTCCTGACTTTC
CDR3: CAWSRRKLGSGANVLTF